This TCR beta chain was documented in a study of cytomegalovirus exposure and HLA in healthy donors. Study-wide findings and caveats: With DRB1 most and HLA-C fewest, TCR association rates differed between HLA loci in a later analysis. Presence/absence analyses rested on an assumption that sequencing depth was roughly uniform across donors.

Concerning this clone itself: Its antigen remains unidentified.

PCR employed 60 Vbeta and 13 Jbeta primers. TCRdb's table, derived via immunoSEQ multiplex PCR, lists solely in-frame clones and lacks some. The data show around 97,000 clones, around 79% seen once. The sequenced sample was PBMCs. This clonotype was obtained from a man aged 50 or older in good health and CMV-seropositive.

The CDR3 sequence: CASIHRIEAGASYSNQPQHF. DNA of the CDR3: TGTGCCAGTATTCATCGTATAGAGGCAGGGGCATCATATAGCAATCAGCCCCAGCATTTT. The V call is TRBV19, the J call TRBJ1-5, with D possibly matching TRBD1 (6 bases). Germline CDR1 and CDR2: LNHDA and SQIVND (reference sequence). The CDR3 covers 20 residues. Trimming took off 7 bases at V and 0 bases at J, with 28 bases between the two ends.